A single sample is the source of the 30 T cell receptor beta chains below, sequenced in a study of T cell responses to AZD1222 COVID-19 vaccine. Using immunoSEQ multiplex PCR, the repertoire was profiled, and TCRdb retains in-frame clones only, with some absent. The sample carries 110,000 to 150,000 clones, more than 85% recorded once. The sequencing here drew on peripheral blood, taken after recovery from COVID-19. The source of these receptors is an adult who had recovered from COVID-19.

The rearrangement uses TRBV28 and TRBJ2-5; TRBD2 aligns across 10 bases. V lost 4 bases and J lost 3; bases outside the gene matches: 5. Germline CDR1 reads MDHEN; CDR2 reads SYDVKM. This CDR3 comprises 15 residues. The CDR3 DNA is TGTGCCAGCAGTTCCAAGCGGGAGGGGGAAGAGACCCAGTACTTC. This codes for CASSSKREGEETQYF.

The rearrangement joins TRBV28 to TRBJ1-5, with 7 bases identical to TRBD1. Germline V CDR1 and CDR2: MDHEN, SYDVKM. J was trimmed by 6 bases and V by 4 bases; bases with no gene match: 15. The CDR3 contains 17 residues. The CDR3 DNA is TGTGCCAGCAGTTCAATGAGTTTGACAGGGAGGACTCAGCCCCAGCATTTT. It translates to CASSSMSLTGRTQPQHF.

This clone was seen more than once but under ten times. The chain recombines TRBV27 with TRBJ2-7; 11 nucleotides line up with TRBD2. Germline loops: CDR1 MNHEY, CDR2 SMNVEV (reference sequence). The CDR3 is made up of 14 amino acids. The V gene end was trimmed by 5 bases and the J gene end by 5 bases; junction bases not matched to a gene: 5. The CDR3 spells CASSLGTSGNEQYF. The CDR3 DNA is TGTGCCAGCAGTCTCGGGACTAGCGGAAACGAGCAGTACTTC.

The genes are TRBV7-3 and TRBJ2-1; 14 bases match TRBD2. V trimming: 2 bases; J trimming: 5 bases; junction bases outside the gene matches: 2. This CDR3 spans 16 amino acids. Germline lookup yields CDR1 SGHTA and CDR2 FQGTGA. The CDR3 DNA follows: TGTGCCAGCAGCTTACCGGGACTAGCGGGGGACAATGAGCAGTTCTTC. Encoded protein: CASSLPGLAGDNEQFF.

This clone was seen once. The J gene is TRBJ1-1, the V gene TRBV4-1; D perhaps matches TRBD1 (6 bases). The CDR3 is 13 residues long. In germline, CDR1 is MGHRA, CDR2 YSYEKL. The ends were cut back, 2 bases at V and 4 bases at J, with 8 bases in the middle. Here the CDR3 DNA reads TGCGCCAGCAGCCAAATAGGGGGCACTGAAGCTTTCTTT. Protein sequence: CASSQIGGTEAFF.

The chain links TRBV3-1 (or the pseudogene TRBV3-2) to TRBJ1-1; weak D call: TRBD1 (6 bases). This CDR3 is built from 15 residues. The V end lost 1 base, the J end lost 1 base, and 10 bases lay between the germline ends. The V gene's germline CDR1 is LGHDT and CDR2 YNNKEL (reference sequence). The CDR3 DNA is TGTGCCAGCAGCCAAGTCATGGGGGCGAACACTGAAGCTTTCTTT. Translating it yields CASSQVMGANTEAFF.

In its sample, this clone was seen once. The genes are TRBV21-1 and TRBJ2-4. TRBV21-1 is a known pseudogene. The CDR3 totals 16 residues. CDR3 DNA: TGTGCCAGCAGCAAAGGAAAGGGACCAGCCAAAAACATTCAGTACTTC. The encoded protein is CASSKGKGPAKNIQYF.

The rearrangement joins TRBV11-2 to TRBJ1-1, with 9 positions matching TRBD1. Looked up from germline, CDR1 is SGHAT and CDR2 is FQNNGV. V lost 4 bases to trimming and J lost 4 bases; unmatched junction nucleotides: 4. This CDR3 comprises 14 residues. The CDR3 reads CASSSDRGGTEAFF. CDR3 coding DNA: TGTGCCAGCAGCTCGGACAGGGGAGGCACTGAAGCTTTCTTT.

This chain links TRBV14 with TRBJ2-2; 7 bases match TRBD1. This CDR3 is built from 15 residues. With 4 bases clipped from V and 6 bases from J, the junction kept 8 bases outside the gene matches. Germline V CDR1 and CDR2: SGHDN, FVKESK. In DNA form, the CDR3 reads TGTGCCAGCAGCCTAAGGACAGGACCGGCCGGGGAGCTGTTTTTT. Protein: CASSLRTGPAGELFF.

The gene calls are TRBV6-6 and TRBJ2-7; D unclear. CDR3 length: 14 amino acids. CDR1 is MNHNY, CDR2 SVGAGI, per germline (reference sequence). Trimming left V 2 bases short and J 3 bases short, with 11 bases between. The CDR3 DNA reads TGTGCCAGCAGTTACGGAAGCTTGGTCTACGAGCAGTACTTC. Protein sequence: CASSYGSLVYEQYF.

This chain joins TRBV5-1 and TRBJ2-5; D tentatively reads TRBD1 or TRBD2 (5 bases each). The germline CDR1 and CDR2 sequences are SGHRS and YFSETQ. V lost 4 bases, J lost 10 bases, and 17 bases lay in between. This CDR3 is built from 13 residues. CDR3 amino acids: CASSPGTPVGQYF. The CDR3 nucleotides are TGCGCCAGCAGCCCTGGGACCCCCGTTGGCCAGTACTTC.

The CDR3 nucleotides read TGTGCCAGCAGCTTGGGGGAGACCTACGAGCAGTACTTC. Translating gives CASSLGETYEQYF. The rearrangement uses TRBV11-2 and TRBJ2-7; D possibly matches TRBD1 or TRBD2 (5 bases each). V was clipped by 3 bases and J by 2 bases, with 8 bases between them. This CDR3 has 13 residues. The germline V gene has CDR1 SGHAT and CDR2 FQNNGV.

V is TRBV19 and J is TRBJ1-2; TRBD1 matches at 9 bases. V was pared by 6 bases and J by 0 bases, with 11 bases of the junction left unmatched. Germline V CDR1 and CDR2: LNHDA, SQIVND (reference sequence). The CDR3 runs to 17 residues. The DNA for the CDR3 is TGTGCCAGTAGCCCGGGACAGGGTCAAAGCTCTAACTATGGCTACACCTTC. This sequence encodes CASSPGQGQSSNYGYTF.

The chain couples TRBV24-1 to TRBJ2-7; tentative D call: TRBD1 (5 bases). The ends were cut back, 4 bases at V and 0 bases at J, with 12 bases in the middle. The germline V gene encodes CDR1 KGHDR and CDR2 SFDVKD. This CDR3 contains 15 residues. CDR3 bases: TGTGCCACCAGTGAGGGGCTCCGGACCTCCTACGAGCAGTACTTC. It encodes CATSEGLRTSYEQYF.

V and J are TRBV28 and TRBJ2-2; 11 nucleotides line up with TRBD1. Germline assignment: CDR1 MDHEN and CDR2 SYDVKM. With 7 bases clipped from V and 1 base from J, the junction kept 8 bases outside the gene matches. The CDR3 contains 17 residues. The CDR3 is CASMGQGVALNTGELFF. The CDR3 DNA follows: TGTGCCAGCATGGGACAGGGGGTAGCTTTGAACACCGGGGAGCTGTTTTTT.

V gene TRBV18 combines with J gene TRBJ1-6; maybe TRBD1 (5 bases). Germline V gene data show CDR1 as KGHSH and CDR2 as LQKENI. V was cut by 3 bases and J by 8 bases, with 8 bases left in between. The CDR3 extends over 13 amino acids. Here the CDR3 reads CASSPSRDSPLHF. CDR3 sequence (DNA): TGTGCCAGCTCACCCTCCAGGGATTCACCCCTCCACTTT. The whole variable domain, remainder taken from reference TRBV18 and TRBJ1-6, is NAGVMQNPRHLVRRRGQEARLRCSPMKGHSHVYWYRQLPEEGLKFMVYLQKENIIDESGMPKERFSAEFPKEGPSILRIQQVVRGDSAAYFCASSPSRDSPLHFGNGTRLTVT.

The chain joins TRBV4-1 to TRBJ2-7; maybe TRBD2 (6 bases). V was pared by 0 bases and J by 1 base, with 10 bases between. CDR1 is MGHRA and CDR2 is YSYEKL in the germline V gene. CDR3 length: 15 amino acids. The CDR3 protein is CASSQDPGRSYEQYF. The CDR3, as DNA: TGCGCCAGCAGCCAAGATCCAGGGAGGTCCTACGAGCAGTACTTC.

The chain recombines TRBV4-1 with TRBJ1-2; 7 nucleotides agree with TRBD1. CDR1 MGHRA and CDR2 YSYEKL come from the germline V gene. The J segment lost 4 bases and the V segment lost 2 bases, leaving 10 bases of the junction unmatched. The CDR3 is made up of 16 amino acids. CDR3 coding DNA: TGCGCCAGCAGCCAAAAGACCCTGACAGGGATCTATGGCTACACCTTC. Translating it yields CASSQKTLTGIYGYTF.

The V call is TRBV3-1 (or the pseudogene TRBV3-2), the J call TRBJ2-7; 10 bases are a match to TRBD2. The junction had 6 bases not matched to a gene; V was cut back by 4 bases and J by 0 bases. Germline lookup yields CDR1 LGHDT and CDR2 YNNKEL (reference sequence). The CDR3 covers 16 residues. The CDR3 coding sequence is TGTGCCAGCAGCCCCACAAGCGGGAGGGTCTCCTACGAGCAGTACTTC. Amino acids: CASSPTSGRVSYEQYF.

CDR3 bases: TGTGCCAGCAGCCCCACTAGCGTGACCTACGAGCAGTACTTC. This sequence encodes CASSPTSVTYEQYF. The V gene is TRBV13, the J gene TRBJ2-7; 7 bases agree with TRBD2. Germline CDR1 is PRHDT and CDR2 is FYEKMQ (reference sequence). CDR3 length: 14 residues. The V gene end was trimmed by 5 bases and the J gene end by 2 bases; junction bases not matched to a gene: 6.

The V call is TRBV14, the J call TRBJ1-3; D is unresolved. Germline values: CDR1 SGHDN, CDR2 FVKESK. CDR3 length: 16 residues. Trimming shortened V by 1 base and J by 0 bases, and 10 bases separated the two germline ends. The CDR3 region has the DNA TGTGCCAGCAGCCAAGGCGGACTTAGCTCTGGAAACACCATATATTTT. Amino acids: CASSQGGLSSGNTIYF.

The V and J genes are TRBV28 and TRBJ2-7; no clear D gene. CDR1 and CDR2 from the germline V gene are MDHEN and SYDVKM. The CDR3 has 11 amino acids. V gave up 6 bases and J gave up 3 bases, with 6 bases separating them. CDR3 loop: CASRGIYEQYF. CDR3 nucleotide sequence: TGTGCCAGCAGGGGTATCTACGAGCAGTACTTC.

The V gene is TRBV29-1, the J gene TRBJ2-5; D perhaps matches TRBD1 (6 bases). The CDR3 totals 12 residues. Germline lookup yields CDR1 SQVTM and CDR2 ANQGSEA. Between the trimmed V and J ends, which lost 4 bases and 1 base, there was a span of 7 bases. The CDR3 nucleotides read TGCAGCGTTGGACAGGTCCAAGAGACCCAGTACTTC. Its translation: CSVGQVQETQYF.

This chain uses TRBV27 with TRBJ2-7; 9 bases match TRBD1. The germline gives CDR1 MNHEY, CDR2 SMNVEV (reference sequence). With V trimmed by 0 bases and J by 3 bases, 3 bases remained unmatched. The CDR3 spans 15 residues. The CDR3 is CASSLSGQGGYEQYF. The CDR3 region has the DNA TGTGCCAGCAGTTTATCGGGACAGGGTGGCTACGAGCAGTACTTC.

The chain recombines TRBV4-1 with TRBJ1-6, with 8 bases identical to TRBD1. The germline V gene has CDR1 MGHRA and CDR2 YSYEKL. The CDR3 runs to 15 residues. Unmatched junction bases numbered 4, after V lost 0 bases and J lost 9 bases. The CDR3 nucleotides are TGCGCCAGCAGCCAAGAGGGACAGGTGCTTTCACCCCTCCACTTT. Its protein product is CASSQEGQVLSPLHF.

The V and J genes are TRBV4-1 and TRBJ1-2; TRBD1 is a possible D gene (5 bases). V was cut by 0 bases and J by 4 bases, with 18 bases left in between. Germline CDR1 is MGHRA and CDR2 is YSYEKL. This CDR3 has 17 amino acids. The CDR3 sequence is CASSQDRGDWGVYGYTF. CDR3 sequence (DNA): TGCGCCAGCAGCCAAGATCGGGGGGATTGGGGGGTCTATGGCTACACCTTC.

This chain uses TRBV19 with TRBJ1-5, with a possible D match to TRBD1 (5 bases). The V and J ends lost 7 bases and 9 bases respectively, with 13 bases between them. CDR1 and CDR2 (germline): LNHDA, SQIVND (reference sequence). This CDR3 is 12 amino acids long. This CDR3 is CASTGEGRPQHF. The CDR3 DNA reads as TGTGCCAGTACGGGGGAAGGCAGGCCCCAGCATTTT.

This chain links TRBV28 with TRBJ1-5, with 8 bases aligning to TRBD1. The germline V gene encodes CDR1 MDHEN and CDR2 SYDVKM. This CDR3 comprises 17 residues. V shed 2 bases and J 1 base; nucleotides not matched to a gene: 7. CDR3 in amino acids: CASSLGGRTGSNQPQHF. Written as DNA, the CDR3 is TGTGCCAGCAGTTTAGGGGGCCGGACAGGGAGCAATCAGCCCCAGCATTTT.

The rearrangement joins TRBV5-5 to TRBJ1-2, with a weak D call TRBD1 (5 bases). CDR1 is SGHKS and CDR2 is YYEKEE in the germline V gene (reference sequence). This CDR3 is 14 amino acids long. Trimming removed 7 bases at V and 1 base at J, with 14 bases between. Here the CDR3 reads CASGAWKDNYGYTF. DNA of the CDR3: TGTGCCAGCGGGGCATGGAAAGATAACTATGGCTACACCTTC.

V gene TRBV28 combines with J gene TRBJ1-5, with 7 nucleotides matching TRBD1. V shed 2 bases and J 6 bases; nucleotides not matched to a gene: 4. The CDR3 is 14 residues long. Germline CDR1 is MDHEN and CDR2 is SYDVKM. The chain's CDR3 is CASSLQRGLQPQHF. The CDR3 DNA follows: TGTGCCAGCAGTTTACAGAGGGGGCTTCAGCCCCAGCATTTT. Variable domain in full (rest from reference TRBV28 and TRBJ1-5): DVKVTQSSRYLVKRTGEKVFLECVQDMDHENMFWYRQDPGLGLRLIYFSYDVKMKEKGDIPEGYSVSREKKERFSLILESASTNQTSMYLCASSLQRGLQPQHFGDGTRLSIL.